This T cell receptor (beta chain) was captured by sequencing in a study of tumor-infiltrating lymphocytes in primary liver carcinoma. Across the study: Ages ranged from 30 to 69, with HCC or mixed HCC-cholangiocarcinoma.

Of note for this clonotype: A much larger clone sits a single nucleotide away, making a read error possible.

Each 20-30 mg portion of unsorted bulk tissue served as the source for co-extraction of RNA and DNA. The authors sampled five separate regions per tumor. V gave up 0 bases and J gave up 5 bases, with 9 bases separating them. The CDR3 is made up of 14 amino acids. Looked up from germline, CDR1 is MNHEY and CDR2 is SVGAGI. The investigators made TCR beta cDNA from around 530 ng total RNA, using a constant-region primer. Nested multiplex PCR, run for three rounds with slightly modified ARM-PCR, yielded TCR beta libraries. TRBV1-TRBV30 forward primers paired with a C-beta reverse primer drove the first two PCR rounds, 10 cycles each. MiXCR was run by TCRdb on the multiplex PCR reads, yielding one entry per CDR3 protein. The repertoire holds 100,000 to 150,000 distinct CDR3 sequences, with approximately 70% as singletons.

This TCR derives from a woman aged 60 to 75 with primary liver carcinoma and hepatitis B virus infection. The chain is built from TRBV6-5 and TRBJ2-3; D ambiguous. The sample comprised liver tumor tissue from sampling region 1. Subset meaning: tumor region T1, superior pole. CDR3 DNA sequence: TGTGCCAGCAGTTACTCCCACTCGATAGATACGCAGTATTTT. Protein product: CASSYSHSIDTQYF.